This T cell receptor (beta chain) appears in the sequencing data of a study of identical twins. TCRdb processed the 5' RACE reads anew with MiXCR; each CDR3 protein has one entry. This sample has 400,000 to 600,000 distinct CDR3 sequences, with about a fifth found just once. This CDR3 comprises 16 residues. With V trimmed by 5 bases and J by 3 bases, 7 bases remained unmatched. The V gene's germline CDR1 is SEHNR and CDR2 FQNEAQ (reference sequence). These data were also filed under a second study, of yellow fever vaccine responses in identical twins.

What was sequenced was CD4+ T cells sorted from blood. The origin of this receptor is a woman under 30 in good health. The V gene is TRBV7-9, the J gene TRBJ2-2; the match to TRBD2 covers 9 bases. This CDR3 reads CASSPGTSFHTGELFF. The CDR3 DNA is TGTGCCAGCAGCCCGGGGACTAGCTTCCACACCGGGGAGCTGTTTTTT.